These 18 T cell receptor beta chains share one sample of origin, sequenced in a study of molecular identifiers for immune sequencing clone quantification. TCRdb analysed the PCR reads with MiXCR anew, one entry per CDR3 protein. The sample lists just under 650,000 distinct CDR3 sequences, about 20% occurring once. Source material: naive CD8+ T cells from blood, with Jurkat cell RNA spiked in. Specified subset: FACS-sorted CD8+CD4-CCR7+CD45RA+ naive T cells. Receptors originate from a human donor in good health. Some libraries in this study had Jurkat cell RNA spiked in.

This clonotype was detected ten times or more. This chain uses TRBV5-4 with TRBJ2-7, with D possibly matching TRBD2 (5 bases). Germline V lookup: CDR1 SGHNT, CDR2 YYREEE (reference sequence). The CDR3 contains 16 residues. V was trimmed by 4 bases and J by 5 bases, leaving 22 bases between them. The CDR3 DNA reads TGTGCCAGCAGCCCCAATACTGAGCGAGGGTACGACGAGCAGTACTTC. It encodes CASSPNTERGYDEQYF.

This clonotype appeared many times. The chain couples TRBV28 to TRBJ2-7, with 7 positions matching TRBD1. The CDR3 contains 12 residues. The V gene's germline CDR1 is MDHEN and CDR2 SYDVKM. The V and J ends lost 8 bases and 3 bases, in that order; junction bases with no gene match: 4. CDR3 in amino acids: CASGQVVYEQYF. The CDR3 DNA is TGTGCCAGCGGACAGGTCGTCTACGAGCAGTACTTC.

As concerns this clonotype: A much larger clone lies a single base off, so this may be a read error. In DNA, the CDR3 is TGTGCCAGCAGCGTAGGAGGCGGGGAGGACACCGGGGAGCTGTTTTTT. Translating it yields CASSVGGGEDTGELFF. The rearrangement joins TRBV9 to TRBJ2-2; TRBD2 might be the D (6 bases). Trimming shortened V by 0 bases and J by 3 bases, and 12 bases separated the two germline ends. Germline V gene data show CDR1 as SGDLS and CDR2 as YYNGEE. The CDR3 loop spans 16 amino acids.

This clonotype was counted at least ten times. The chain recombines TRBV4-3 with TRBJ2-1; maybe TRBD2 (7 bases). Trimming took off 0 bases at V and 4 bases at J, with 13 bases between the two ends. The CDR3 is 16 residues long. Germline V lookup: CDR1 LGHNA, CDR2 YSLEER. The CDR3 bases are TGCGCCAGCAGCCAAGATAAAGGGAGGGGGTACAATGAGCAGTTCTTC. It encodes CASSQDKGRGYNEQFF.

The J gene is TRBJ2-3, the V gene TRBV7-6; unclear D gene. V was shortened by 1 base and J by 4 bases, with 9 bases between the two germline ends. This CDR3 has 14 residues. Germline V lookup: CDR1 SGHVS, CDR2 FNYEAQ. CDR3 DNA: TGTGCCAGCAGCTTAGTGGTAGATTCAGATACGCAGTATTTT. Translation: CASSLVVDSDTQYF. Variable domain in full (rest from reference TRBV7-6 and TRBJ2-3): GAGVSQSPRYKVTKRGQDVALRCDPISGHVSLYWYRQALGQGPEFLTYFNYEAQQDKSGLPNDRFSAERPEGSISTLTIQRTEQRDSAMYRCASSLVVDSDTQYFGPGTRLTVL.

At least ten counts were recorded for this clonotype. The rearrangement links TRBV4-3 to TRBJ2-7; TRBD2 matches 7 bases. The CDR3 runs 17 residues. Germline CDR1 is LGHNA and CDR2 is YSLEER. With V trimmed by 0 bases and J by 5 bases, 13 bases remained unmatched. CDR3 loop: CASSQDRATAGRNEQYF. The CDR3 nucleotides are TGCGCCAGCAGCCAAGATAGGGCGACAGCGGGGCGGAACGAGCAGTACTTC.

This clonotype was seen many times. This chain links TRBV13 with TRBJ2-5, with D maybe TRBD2 (7 bases). V gave up 5 bases and J gave up 3 bases, with 16 bases separating them. The CDR3 has 15 residues. Germline CDR1 and CDR2: PRHDT and FYEKMQ (reference sequence). The CDR3 DNA sequence: TGTGCCAGCAGCCACGCCCGGGGGGCGGAAGAGACCCAGTACTTC. Residues: CASSHARGAEETQYF.

Points on this clonotype: Just one base apart from a much larger clone, this may be a read error. V is TRBV7-9 and J is TRBJ2-1; perhaps TRBD1 as D (5 bases). The V gene's germline CDR1 is SEHNR and CDR2 FQNEAQ (reference sequence). Trimming took off 5 bases at V and 9 bases at J, with 14 bases between the two ends. This CDR3 region has 13 residues. CDR3 nucleotides: TGTGCCAGCAGCGCCAATTTCGACAGTGAGCAGTTCTTC. This encodes CASSANFDSEQFF.

There are many counts of this clonotype. One junction end disagrees with the germline gene, perhaps due to a read error. The chain combines TRBV7-2 with TRBJ2-7; a weak D match, TRBD2 (5 bases). CDR3 size: 14 residues. Germline V gene lookup returns CDR1 SGHTA and CDR2 FQGNSA. The CDR3 DNA sequence: TGTGCCAGCAGCATAGCGACGGGAACCTACGAGCAGTACTTC. Translating it yields CASSIATGTYEQYF.

This clonotype was found a few times. The gene calls are TRBV5-6 and TRBJ2-5; TRBD2 matches 12 bases. Germline V gene data show CDR1 as SGHDT and CDR2 as YYEEEE. The CDR3 totals 16 residues. Losses at the gene ends were 4 bases for V and 5 bases for J; bases not matched to a gene: 9. The chain's CDR3 is CASSGPGLAGMETQYF. DNA of the CDR3: TGTGCCAGCAGCGGGCCTGGACTAGCGGGGATGGAGACCCAGTACTTC.

Ten or more counts support this clonotype. The CDR3: CASSLAPSPQHF. CDR3 coding DNA: TGTGCCAGCAGTTTAGCCCCGAGTCCGCAGCATTTT. This chain joins TRBV12-3 or TRBV12-4 and TRBJ1-5; unclear D gene. V shed 0 bases and J shed 13 bases, with 10 bases lying between them. The CDR3 contains 12 residues.

This clonotype showed up many times. This chain joins TRBV7-9 and TRBJ2-7; 7 bases agree with TRBD2. With V trimmed by 6 bases and J by 2 bases, 4 bases remained unmatched. The germline V gene has CDR1 SEHNR and CDR2 FQNEAQ (reference sequence). The length of the CDR3 is 13 residues. CDR3 sequence (DNA): TGTGCCAGCAGGAGGGAGGGAACCTACGAGCAGTACTTC. Its protein product is CASRREGTYEQYF. The whole variable domain, remainder taken from reference TRBV7-9 and TRBJ2-7, is DTGVSQNPRHKITKRGQNVTFRCDPISEHNRLYWYRQTLGQGPEFLTYFQNEAQLEKSRLLSDRFSAERPKGSFSTLEIQRTEQGDSAMYLCASRREGTYEQYFGPGTRLTVT.

This clonotype appeared many times. The chain links TRBV7-9 to TRBJ2-5, with 8 bases matching TRBD2. Germline CDR1 and CDR2: SEHNR and FQNEAQ (reference sequence). Trimming cost V 2 bases and J 0 bases; bases outside gene matches: 5. The CDR3 loop spans 16 amino acids. CDR3 amino acids: CASSLTSGLNQETQYF. In nucleotides, the CDR3 is TGTGCCAGCAGCTTAACTAGCGGTCTCAACCAAGAGACCCAGTACTTC.

This clonotype appeared many times. The chain joins TRBV12-3 or TRBV12-4 to TRBJ2-5, with 9 bases fitting TRBD2. Losses at the gene ends were 0 bases for V and 5 bases for J; bases not matched to a gene: 4. This CDR3 has 15 amino acids. The CDR3 spells CASSLARGGSETQYF. CDR3 in DNA: TGTGCCAGCAGTTTAGCGCGGGGGGGCTCGGAGACCCAGTACTTC.

This clonotype was counted many times. The rearrangement joins TRBV27 to TRBJ1-5, with TRBD1 matching over 7 bases. V was clipped by 5 bases and J by 3 bases; unmatched bases: 10. Per the germline V gene, CDR1 is MNHEY and CDR2 is SMNVEV (reference sequence). There are 16 residues in the CDR3. The CDR3 sequence: CASSLHRDSPNQPQHF. The CDR3, as DNA: TGTGCCAGCAGTCTCCACCGGGACAGCCCCAATCAGCCCCAGCATTTT.

This clonotype was counted at least ten times. This rearrangement joins TRBV12-3 or TRBV12-4 to TRBJ2-1, with a tentative D call TRBD1 (5 bases). This CDR3 is 15 amino acids long. The V and J ends lost 6 bases and 3 bases respectively, with 15 bases between them. The CDR3 loop reads CASSPPTGFYNEQFF. CDR3 nucleotide sequence: TGTGCCAGCAGCCCCCCAACAGGATTCTACAATGAGCAGTTCTTC.

This clonotype appeared many times. The V and J genes are TRBV6-9 and TRBJ2-1; tentative D call: TRBD2 (6 bases). V shed 8 bases and J shed 7 bases, with 12 bases lying between them. Germline V CDR1 and CDR2: MNHGY, SVAAGI. CDR3 length equals 12 residues. CDR3: CASGRRGNEQFF. CDR3 DNA: TGTGCCAGCGGGAGACGGGGGAATGAGCAGTTCTTC.

This clonotype was counted many times. V gene TRBV29-1 combines with J gene TRBJ2-7; 9 bases map to TRBD1. Germline V gene data show CDR1 as SQVTM and CDR2 as ANQGSEA. Germline trimming cut 0 bases from V and 3 bases from J; bases unmatched to any gene: 9. This CDR3 contains 16 residues. The CDR3 is CSVEDRSRDRDYEQYF. The CDR3 nucleotides are TGCAGCGTTGAAGATCGAAGTCGGGACAGGGACTACGAGCAGTACTTC.